This TCR beta chain was sequenced during a study of blood T cell repertoires in COVID-19. The length of the CDR3 is 14 residues. V lost 1 base and J lost 4; bases outside the gene matches: 2. The germline CDR1 and CDR2 sequences are SGHVS and FNYEAQ. How the authors handled the data: How many nucleated cells were present was estimated from reference gene primer amplification. The repertoire was sequenced with immunoSEQ multiplex PCR; TCRdb's copy has only in-frame clones and lacks some. The V and J calls and the clone size are those of that table, but D and trimming were determined from the DNA. The sample comprises 150,000 to 200,000 clones, around 90% of which are singletons, and 20% to 25% rests with the top ten.

Input material: peripheral blood. This receptor was taken from a man in his fifties or sixties with active or convalescent COVID-19. V usage is TRBV7-6 and J usage is TRBJ1-2, with 8 bases identical to TRBD1. In DNA, the CDR3 is TGTGCCAGCAGCTTAGTGACAGGGGTCTATGGCTACACCTTC. Translated: CASSLVTGVYGYTF.